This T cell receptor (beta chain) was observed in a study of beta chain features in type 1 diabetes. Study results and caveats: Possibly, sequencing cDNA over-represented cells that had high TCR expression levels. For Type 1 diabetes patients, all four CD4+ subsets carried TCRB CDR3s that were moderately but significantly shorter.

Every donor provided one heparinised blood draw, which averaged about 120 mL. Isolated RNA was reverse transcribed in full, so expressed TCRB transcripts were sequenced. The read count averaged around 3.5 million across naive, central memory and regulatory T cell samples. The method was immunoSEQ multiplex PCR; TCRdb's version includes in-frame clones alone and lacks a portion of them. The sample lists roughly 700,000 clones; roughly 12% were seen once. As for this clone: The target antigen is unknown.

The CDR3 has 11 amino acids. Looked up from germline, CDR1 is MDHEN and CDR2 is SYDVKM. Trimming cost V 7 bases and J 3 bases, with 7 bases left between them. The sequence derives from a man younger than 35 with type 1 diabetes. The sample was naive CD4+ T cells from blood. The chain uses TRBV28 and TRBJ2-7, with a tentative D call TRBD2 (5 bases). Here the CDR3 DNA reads TGTGCCAGCAATCGGGACTACGAGCAGTACTTC. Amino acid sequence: CASNRDYEQYF.